This is a list of T cell receptor beta chains from one sample in a study of cytomegalovirus exposure and HLA in healthy donors. The assay was immunoSEQ multiplex PCR, and TCRdb's table has in-frame clones only and misses some. Its table records more than 200,000 clones. Sequenced sample: PBMCs. The receptors shown here come from a woman aged 25 to 39 in good health and CMV-seropositive. CDR3s include the opening cysteine and the closing phenylalanine or tryptophan. The D gene is left open where the match is weak.

J: TRBJ1-3
V: TRBV7-6
D: TRBD1
CDR3: CASSSRTGYSGNTIYF
DNA: TGTGCCAGCAGCTCCCGGACAGGCTACTCTGGAAACACCATATATTTT

J: TRBJ2-5
V: TRBV28
D: TRBD2
CDR3: CASSLLGLAARKTQYF
DNA: TGTGCCAGCAGTTTATTAGGCCTAGCGGCTAGGAAGACCCAGTACTTC

J: TRBJ2-7
V: TRBV27
D: TRBD2
CDR3: CASRLSYTAGRYEQYF
DNA: TGTGCCAGCAGGTTGAGTTATACAGCGGGGAGGTACGAGCAGTACTTC

J: TRBJ1-3
V: TRBV7-9
D: TRBD1
CDR3: CASRPRDSLINTIYF
DNA: TGTGCCAGCAGGCCAAGGGACAGCTTGATAAACACCATATATTTT

J: TRBJ2-3
V: TRBV28
D: TRBD2
CDR3: CASTEGGAGTDTQYF
DNA: TGTGCCAGCACGGAGGGAGGGGCGGGCACAGATACGCAGTATTTT

J: TRBJ1-3
V: TRBV5-1
D: -
CDR3: CASSLGTSGNTIYF
DNA: TGCGCCAGCAGCTTGGGGACATCTGGAAACACCATATATTTT

J: TRBJ1-4
V: TRBV28
D: -
CDR3: CASSLLSSENEKLFF
DNA: TGTGCCAGCAGTTTATTAAGTAGTGAAAATGAAAAACTGTTTTTT

J: TRBJ2-7
V: TRBV6-5
D: TRBD2
CDR3: CASSGPTSGAYEQYF
DNA: TGTGCCAGCAGTGGCCCGACTAGCGGAGCCTACGAGCAGTACTTC

J: TRBJ2-1
V: TRBV19
D: TRBD1
CDR3: CASTIAGGANPFF
DNA: TGTGCCAGTACCATCGCAGGGGGCGCGAATCCGTTCTTC

J: TRBJ2-7
V: TRBV28
D: -
CDR3: CASSSNIHEQYF
DNA: TGTGCCAGCAGTTCAAACATACACGAGCAGTACTTC

J: TRBJ1-4
V: TRBV15
D: TRBD1
CDR3: CATSRGLVNEKLFF
DNA: TGTGCCACCAGTAGGGGGCTGGTTAATGAAAAACTGTTTTTT

J: TRBJ1-4
V: TRBV6-1
D: -
CDR3: CASSGLSLATNEKLFF
DNA: TGTGCCAGCAGTGGGTTGAGCCTTGCAACTAATGAAAAACTGTTTTTT

J: TRBJ2-7
V: TRBV6-5
D: -
CDR3: CASSYNRLRNEQYF
DNA: TGTGCCAGCAGTTACAACAGATTAAGGAACGAGCAGTACTTC

J: TRBJ1-1
V: TRBV5-1
D: -
CDR3: CASTGGDTEAFF
DNA: TGCGCCAGCACTGGGGGGGACACTGAAGCTTTCTTT

J: TRBJ2-1
V: TRBV7-2
D: TRBD1
CDR3: CASSPLSRTGHEQFF
DNA: TGTGCCAGCAGCCCGCTGTCCCGGACAGGGCACGAGCAGTTCTTC

J: TRBJ2-2
V: TRBV28
D: TRBD2
CDR3: CASSLWTSGAGELFF
DNA: TGTGCCAGCAGTTTATGGACTAGCGGGGCCGGGGAGCTGTTTTTT

J: TRBJ2-7
V: TRBV11-3
D: -
CDR3: CASSRSFGGLYEQYF
DNA: TGTGCCAGCAGTAGAAGCTTTGGGGGCCTCTACGAGCAGTACTTC

J: TRBJ2-1
V: TRBV6-4
D: -
CDR3: CASSEQSSYNEQFF
DNA: TGTGCCAGCAGTGAACAGAGCTCCTACAATGAGCAGTTCTTC

J: TRBJ2-5
V: TRBV27
D: TRBD1
CDR3: CASSSSTGAQETQYF
DNA: TGTGCCAGCAGTTCATCGACAGGGGCCCAAGAGACCCAGTACTTC

J: TRBJ2-2
V: TRBV5-1
D: -
CDR3: CASSLRGELFF
DNA: TGCGCCAGCAGCTTGCGGGGGGAGCTGTTTTTT

J: TRBJ2-3
V: TRBV5-1
D: TRBD2
CDR3: CASSLGGSGGANTDTQYF
DNA: TGCGCCAGCAGCTTGGGTGGTAGCGGGGGTGCCAACACAGATACGCAGTATTTT

J: TRBJ2-1
V: TRBV23-1
D: TRBD2
CDR3: CASSQRGGLFF
DNA: TGCGCCAGCAGTCAAAGGGGAGGGTTGTTCTTC

J: TRBJ1-1
V: TRBV14
D: -
CDR3: CASSQGPGGGNTEAFF
DNA: TGTGCCAGCAGCCAAGGCCCCGGGGGGGGAAATACTGAAGCTTTCTTT

J: TRBJ2-5
V: TRBV28
D: TRBD2
CDR3: CASSTRTSGARETQYF
DNA: TGTGCCAGCAGTACCAGGACTAGCGGGGCCCGGGAGACCCAGTACTTC

J: TRBJ1-1
V: TRBV6-1
D: TRBD1
CDR3: CASSEFQGANTEAFF
DNA: TGTGCCAGCAGTGAATTTCAGGGGGCGAACACTGAAGCTTTCTTT

J: TRBJ1-1
V: TRBV15
D: TRBD1
CDR3: CATSPQDRENTEAFF
DNA: TGTGCCACCAGCCCCCAGGACAGGGAGAACACTGAAGCTTTCTTT

J: TRBJ1-5
V: TRBV15
D: -
CDR3: CATSGGVGDQPQHF
DNA: TGTGCCACCAGCGGGGGGGTGGGGGATCAGCCCCAGCATTTT

J: TRBJ1-1
V: TRBV2
D: -
CDR3: CASSNRATTEAFF
DNA: TGTGCCAGCAGTAACAGGGCGACCACTGAAGCTTTCTTT

J: TRBJ1-1
V: TRBV5-1
D: -
CDR3: CASSFEGGAEAFF
DNA: TGCGCCAGCAGCTTTGAAGGGGGAGCTGAAGCTTTCTTT

J: TRBJ2-7
V: TRBV6-1
D: -
CDR3: CASGWDNRYEQYF
DNA: TGTGCCAGCGGATGGGACAATCGATACGAGCAGTACTTC

J: TRBJ1-1
V: TRBV19
D: -
CDR3: CASSIGQNTEAFF
DNA: TGTGCCAGTAGTATAGGACAAAACACTGAAGCTTTCTTT

J: TRBJ2-7
V: TRBV7-9
D: TRBD1
CDR3: CASSFTGQGAREQYF
DNA: TGTGCCAGCAGCTTCACGGGACAGGGGGCGAGGGAGCAGTACTTC

J: TRBJ2-1
V: TRBV29-1
D: TRBD2
CDR3: CSAGTRNNEQFF
DNA: TGCAGCGCGGGGACTAGAAACAATGAGCAGTTCTTC

J: TRBJ1-3
V: TRBV2
D: TRBD1
CDR3: CASFVAGGTALGNTIYF
DNA: TGTGCCAGCTTCGTGGCTGGGGGGACAGCCCTTGGAAACACCATATATTTT

J: TRBJ2-7
V: TRBV2
D: TRBD2
CDR3: CASSGGLAGEQYF
DNA: TGTGCCAGCAGTGGGGGACTAGCGGGTGAGCAGTACTTC

J: TRBJ1-2
V: TRBV19
D: TRBD1
CDR3: CASLSPDRVNYGYTF
DNA: TGTGCCAGCCTCAGCCCGGACAGGGTAAACTATGGCTACACCTTC

J: TRBJ2-7
V: TRBV4-1
D: TRBD1
CDR3: CASSQFRDRDTYEQYF
DNA: TGCGCCAGCAGCCAATTCCGGGACAGGGACACCTACGAGCAGTACTTC

J: TRBJ2-7
V: TRBV9
D: TRBD2
CDR3: CASSVVCPSGGVPEQYF
DNA: TGTGCCAGCAGCGTAGTTTGTCCTAGCGGGGGGGTCCCTGAGCAGTACTTC

J: TRBJ2-3
V: TRBV7-9
D: TRBD1
CDR3: CASSEGQGALDTQYF
DNA: TGTGCCAGCAGCGAAGGACAGGGGGCATTGGATACGCAGTATTTT

J: TRBJ1-2
V: TRBV5-4
D: -
CDR3: CASSSGQNYGYTF
DNA: TGTGCCAGCAGCAGTGGACAGAACTATGGCTACACCTTC

J: TRBJ2-3
V: TRBV5-1
D: TRBD2
CDR3: CASMPGTSGDTQYF
DNA: TGCGCCAGCATGCCCGGGACTAGCGGAGATACGCAGTATTTT

J: TRBJ1-1
V: TRBV18
D: TRBD1
CDR3: CASSPPDRAQAFF
DNA: TGTGCCAGCTCACCTCCGGACAGGGCACAAGCTTTCTTT